This note documents a single T cell receptor beta chain sequence. Antigen: not known. The sample comes from a study of CD8 T cells in ankylosing spondylitis. General study results and limits: Enrichment of disease-linked clones was reportedly significant in matched ankylosing spondylitis synovial fluid.

TCRdb re-called the 5' RACE reads with MiXCR, one entry per CDR3 protein. The sample lists about 140,000 distinct CDR3 sequences, about 8% occurring once. CDR1 and CDR2 from the germline V gene are LGHNA and YSLEER. This CDR3 is built from 13 residues. V was cut by 4 bases and J by 8 bases, with 12 bases left in between. Material: synovial fluid, either unsorted or a sorted T cell fraction (not recorded which). The chain uses TRBV4-3 and TRBJ2-1; either TRBD1 or TRBD2 may fit D (5 bases each). The origin of this receptor is a male donor with ankylosing spondylitis. The DNA for the CDR3 is TGCGCCAGCAGCCGGGACCTAATCTATGAGCAGTTCTTC. It codes for CASSRDLIYEQFF.